This T cell receptor (beta chain) was observed in a study of blood T cell repertoires in COVID-19. After removal of 4 bases from V and 1 base from J, the junction contained 7 bases not matched to a gene. The CDR3 has 16 amino acids. Germline lookup yields CDR1 SGDLS and CDR2 YYNGEE. In the original workflow: Amplification from reference gene primers served as the basis for estimated nucleated cell counts. Data came from immunoSEQ multiplex PCR; TCRdb stores just in-frame clones and leaves some out. That table is the source of V, J and clone size, and D and trimming were worked out from the DNA. The table shows fewer than 350,000 clones, with roughly 85% occurring only once.

Sequenced input: peripheral blood. This chain joins TRBV9 and TRBJ1-1; 10 bases are a match to TRBD1. The sequence was obtained from a human donor in a cohort sampled during active COVID-19. CDR3 in amino acids: CASSSRQGAGNTEAFF. For the CDR3, the DNA is TGTGCCAGCAGCTCGCGACAGGGGGCTGGGAACACTGAAGCTTTCTTT.